This record looks at one T cell receptor beta chain sequence and its context. The antigen remains undetermined. The data derive from a study of blood T cells in healthy people across ages. In the study overall: Template switching caught about one barcoded beta molecule for each two T cells. Study-level findings and limits: A roughly linear age-dependent decrease characterized TCR beta diversity per million T cells. CMV status of donors was not determined, possibly confounding expanded clonotype changes.

The CDR3 spans 16 residues. V was shortened by 4 bases and J by 4 bases, with 17 bases between the two germline ends. Per the germline V gene, CDR1 is SGHRS and CDR2 is YFSETQ. At least 5 micrograms of total RNA were extracted per sample. Alongside a J-beta primer mix, a sample-barcoded 5' primer served in a second PCR lasting roughly 6 to 12 cycles. MiXCR, run by TCRdb on the 5' RACE reads, gives a single entry per CDR3 protein. The sample has 630,000 or so distinct CDR3 sequences, under 30% seen once. This chain uses TRBV5-1 with TRBJ1-4, with D possibly being TRBD1 (5 bases). This sequence was found in a woman of 80 years or more in good health. Sequenced material: blood. This chain's CDR3 is CASSPGAGVLNEKLFF. The DNA of the CDR3 is TGCGCCAGCAGCCCCGGGGCCGGGGTGCTTAATGAAAAACTGTTTTTT.